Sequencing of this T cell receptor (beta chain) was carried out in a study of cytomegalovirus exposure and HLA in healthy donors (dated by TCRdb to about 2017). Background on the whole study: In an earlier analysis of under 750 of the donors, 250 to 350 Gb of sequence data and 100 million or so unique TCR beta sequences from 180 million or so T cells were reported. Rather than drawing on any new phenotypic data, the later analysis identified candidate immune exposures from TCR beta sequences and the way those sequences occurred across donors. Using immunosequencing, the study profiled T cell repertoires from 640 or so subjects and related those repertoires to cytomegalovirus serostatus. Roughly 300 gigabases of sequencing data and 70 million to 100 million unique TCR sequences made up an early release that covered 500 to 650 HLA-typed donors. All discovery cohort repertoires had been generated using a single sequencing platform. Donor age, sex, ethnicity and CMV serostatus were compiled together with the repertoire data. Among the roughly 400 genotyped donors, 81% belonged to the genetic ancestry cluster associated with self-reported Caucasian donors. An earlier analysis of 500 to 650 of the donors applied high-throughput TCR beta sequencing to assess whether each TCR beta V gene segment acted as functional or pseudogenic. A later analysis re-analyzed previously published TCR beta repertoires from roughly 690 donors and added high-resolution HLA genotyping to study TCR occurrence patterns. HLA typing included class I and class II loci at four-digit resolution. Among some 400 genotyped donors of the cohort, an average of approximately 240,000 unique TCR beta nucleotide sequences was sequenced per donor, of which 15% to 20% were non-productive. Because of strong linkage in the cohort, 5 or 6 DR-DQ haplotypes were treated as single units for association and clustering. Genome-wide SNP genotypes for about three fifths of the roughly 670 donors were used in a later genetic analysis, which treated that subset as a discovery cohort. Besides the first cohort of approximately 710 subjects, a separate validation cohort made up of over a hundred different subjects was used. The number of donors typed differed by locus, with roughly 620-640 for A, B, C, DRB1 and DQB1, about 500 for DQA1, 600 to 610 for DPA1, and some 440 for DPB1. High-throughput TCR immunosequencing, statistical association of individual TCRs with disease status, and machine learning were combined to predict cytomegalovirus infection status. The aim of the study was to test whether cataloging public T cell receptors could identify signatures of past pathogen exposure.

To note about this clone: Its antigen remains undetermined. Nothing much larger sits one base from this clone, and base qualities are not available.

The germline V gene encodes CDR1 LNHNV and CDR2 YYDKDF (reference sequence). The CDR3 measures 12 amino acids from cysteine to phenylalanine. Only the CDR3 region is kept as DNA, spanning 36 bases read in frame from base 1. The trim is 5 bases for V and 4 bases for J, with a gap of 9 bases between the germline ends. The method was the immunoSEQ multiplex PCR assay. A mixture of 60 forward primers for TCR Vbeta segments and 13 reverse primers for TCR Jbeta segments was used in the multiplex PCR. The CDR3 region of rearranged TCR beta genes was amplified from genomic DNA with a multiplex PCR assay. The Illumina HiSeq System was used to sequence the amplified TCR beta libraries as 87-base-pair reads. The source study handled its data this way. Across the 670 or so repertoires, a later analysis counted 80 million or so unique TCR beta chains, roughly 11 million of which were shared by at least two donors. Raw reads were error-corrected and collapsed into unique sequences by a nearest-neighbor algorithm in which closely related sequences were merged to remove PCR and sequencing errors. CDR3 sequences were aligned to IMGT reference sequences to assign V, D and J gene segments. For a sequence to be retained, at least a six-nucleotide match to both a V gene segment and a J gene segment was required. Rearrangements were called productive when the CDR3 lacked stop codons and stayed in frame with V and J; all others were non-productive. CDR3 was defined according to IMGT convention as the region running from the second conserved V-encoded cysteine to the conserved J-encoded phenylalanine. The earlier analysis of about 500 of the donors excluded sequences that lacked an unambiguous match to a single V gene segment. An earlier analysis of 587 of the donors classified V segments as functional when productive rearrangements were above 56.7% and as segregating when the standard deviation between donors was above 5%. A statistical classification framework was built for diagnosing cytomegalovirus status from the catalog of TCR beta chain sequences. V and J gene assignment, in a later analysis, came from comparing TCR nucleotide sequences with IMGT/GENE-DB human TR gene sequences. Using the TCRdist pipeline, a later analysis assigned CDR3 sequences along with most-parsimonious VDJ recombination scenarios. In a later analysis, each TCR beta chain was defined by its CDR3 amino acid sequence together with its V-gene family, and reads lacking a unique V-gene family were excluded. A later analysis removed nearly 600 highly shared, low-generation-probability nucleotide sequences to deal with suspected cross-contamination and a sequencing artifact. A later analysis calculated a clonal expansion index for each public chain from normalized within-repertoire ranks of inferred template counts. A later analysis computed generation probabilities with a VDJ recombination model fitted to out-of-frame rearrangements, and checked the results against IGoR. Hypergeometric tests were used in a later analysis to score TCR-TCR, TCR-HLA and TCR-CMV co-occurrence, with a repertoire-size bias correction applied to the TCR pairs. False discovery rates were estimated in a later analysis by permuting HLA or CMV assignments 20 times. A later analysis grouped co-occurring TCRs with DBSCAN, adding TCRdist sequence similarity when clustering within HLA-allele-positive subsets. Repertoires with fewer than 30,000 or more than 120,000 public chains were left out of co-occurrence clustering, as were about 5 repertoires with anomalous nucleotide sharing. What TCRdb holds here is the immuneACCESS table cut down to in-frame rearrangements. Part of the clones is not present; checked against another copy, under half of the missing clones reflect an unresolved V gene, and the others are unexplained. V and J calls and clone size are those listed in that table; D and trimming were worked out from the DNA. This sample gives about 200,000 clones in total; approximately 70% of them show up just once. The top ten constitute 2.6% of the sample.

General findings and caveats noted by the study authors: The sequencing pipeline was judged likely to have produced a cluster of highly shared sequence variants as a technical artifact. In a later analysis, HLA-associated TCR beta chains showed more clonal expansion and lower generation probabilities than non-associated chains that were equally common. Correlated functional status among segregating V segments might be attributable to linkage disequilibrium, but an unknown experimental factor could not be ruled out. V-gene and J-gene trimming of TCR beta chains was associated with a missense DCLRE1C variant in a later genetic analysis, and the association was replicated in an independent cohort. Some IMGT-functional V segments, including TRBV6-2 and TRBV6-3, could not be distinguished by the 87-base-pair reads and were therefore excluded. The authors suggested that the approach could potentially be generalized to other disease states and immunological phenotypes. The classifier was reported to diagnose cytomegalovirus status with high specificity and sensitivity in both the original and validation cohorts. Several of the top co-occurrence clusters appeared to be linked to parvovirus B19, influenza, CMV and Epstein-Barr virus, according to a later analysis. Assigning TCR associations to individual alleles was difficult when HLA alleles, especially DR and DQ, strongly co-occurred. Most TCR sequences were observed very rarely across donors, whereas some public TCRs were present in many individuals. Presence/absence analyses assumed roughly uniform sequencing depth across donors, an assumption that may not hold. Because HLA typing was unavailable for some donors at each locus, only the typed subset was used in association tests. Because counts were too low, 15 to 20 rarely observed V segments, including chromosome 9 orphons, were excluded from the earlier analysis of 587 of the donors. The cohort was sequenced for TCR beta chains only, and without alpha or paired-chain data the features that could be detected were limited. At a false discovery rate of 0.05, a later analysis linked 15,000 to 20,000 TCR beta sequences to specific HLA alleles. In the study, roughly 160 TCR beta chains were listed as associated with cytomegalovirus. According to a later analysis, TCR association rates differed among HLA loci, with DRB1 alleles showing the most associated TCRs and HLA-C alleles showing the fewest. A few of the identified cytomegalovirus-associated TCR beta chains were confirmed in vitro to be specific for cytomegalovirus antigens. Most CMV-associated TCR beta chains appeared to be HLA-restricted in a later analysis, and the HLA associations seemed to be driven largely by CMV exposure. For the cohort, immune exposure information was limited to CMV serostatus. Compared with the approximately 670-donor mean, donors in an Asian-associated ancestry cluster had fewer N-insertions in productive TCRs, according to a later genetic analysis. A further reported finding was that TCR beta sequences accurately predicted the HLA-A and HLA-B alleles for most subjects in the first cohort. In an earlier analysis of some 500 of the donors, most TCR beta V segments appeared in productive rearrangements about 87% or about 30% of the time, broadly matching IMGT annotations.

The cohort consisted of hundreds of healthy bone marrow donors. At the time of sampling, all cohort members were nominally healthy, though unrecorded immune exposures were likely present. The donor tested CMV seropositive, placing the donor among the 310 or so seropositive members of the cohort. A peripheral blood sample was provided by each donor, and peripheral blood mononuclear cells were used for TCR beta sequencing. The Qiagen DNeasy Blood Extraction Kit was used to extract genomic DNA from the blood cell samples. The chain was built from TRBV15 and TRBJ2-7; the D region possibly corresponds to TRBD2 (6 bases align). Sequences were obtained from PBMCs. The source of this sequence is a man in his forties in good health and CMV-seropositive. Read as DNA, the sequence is TGTGCCACCAGCCGCGGGGAATACGAGCAGTACTTC. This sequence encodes CATSRGEYEQYF.